These T cell receptor beta chains were read from a single sample in a study of PD-1 blockade in mismatch repair-deficient tumors. Here immunoSEQ multiplex PCR was the method, and the copy in TCRdb shows in-frame clones only, minus some. The table lists 77,000 or so clones, approximately 78% of them singletons. The sequenced sample was peripheral blood, obtained 44 weeks after starting pembrolizumab. These receptors were collected from an adult with mismatch repair-deficient cancer. Each CDR3 is given with its conserved first and last residue.

v_call	cdr3_aa
TRBV27	CASSSAYRGIGEQYF
TRBV7-9	CASSLRDGDGYTF
TRBV6-1	CASSEYPRNEQFF
TRBV19	CASSMGRADTQYF
TRBV2	CASSEARTGWEYEQYF
TRBV9	CASSVSGDTEAFF
TRBV10-3	CAIRQGGGTPDEQYF
TRBV5-1	CASSLNSGTGLYEQYF
TRBV7-9	CASSSRTGIYEQYF
TRBV7-6	CASSLEQVLAGVNEQFF
TRBV7-8	CASSLDGTRATDTQYF
TRBV2	CASWTGGIYEQYF
TRBV6-1	CASEQGIEEPQHF
TRBV4-3	CASSTGLAGFYNEQFF
TRBV19	CAITPGQQNTGELFF
TRBV30	CAWRGLGNQPQHF
TRBV5-6	CASSFGGSYNEQFF
TRBV4-1	CASSQEAGDEQFF
TRBV7-9	CASSLTSASTDTQYF
TRBV7-7	CASSSVSGGVDTQYF
TRBV15	CATSQLPIDGEQYF
TRBV10-1	CASSRNLRKTYGYTF
TRBV7-3	CASSLISGRDTQYF
TRBV7-9	CASSLVGSHEQYF
TRBV7-9	CASSLDTSLF
TRBV10-3	CAISEPGLAGEGNTQYF
TRBV5-5	CASSLIERQYF
TRBV6-6	CASSPHPGRGTYEQYF
TRBV5-4	CASSPRDRNFYEQYF
TRBV6-1	CASSVGSSYNEQFF
TRBV7-3	CASSLTGAGLSTDTQYF